This T cell receptor (beta chain) was observed in a study of blood T cell repertoires in COVID-19. The overall study: The study drew acute and convalescent COVID-19 samples from the United States, Italy and Spain. The analysed material was cDNA or gDNA that came from T cells, B-cell-depleted T cells, or PBMCs.

Recruited during active infection, patients (from Seattle) were subsequently followed longitudinally. This CDR3 spans 15 amino acids. Losses at the gene ends were 5 bases for V and 6 bases for J; bases not matched to a gene: 5. In germline, CDR1 is KGHDR, CDR2 SFDVKD. The data were produced by immunoSEQ multiplex PCR, yet TCRdb's version contains in-frame clones alone and is incomplete. The sample has about 220,000 clones; 75% to 85% are singletons. The rearrangement uses TRBV24-1 and TRBJ2-1, with TRBD2 matching 11 bases. Specimen: peripheral blood. The TCR was taken from a woman between 70 and 85 years old with COVID-19, enrolled during active disease. DNA of the CDR3: TGTGCCACCAGTGCAGCTAGCGGGGGGATCAATGAGCAGTTCTTC. This gives the protein CATSAASGGINEQFF.